This entry lists 30 T cell receptor beta chains sequenced from one sample in a study of neurological immune-mediated disorders. TCRdb re-called the 5' RACE reads with MiXCR, one entry per CDR3 protein. The table has about 120,000 distinct CDR3 sequences, 3.2% seen once. The sequencing input was PBMCs. These receptors came from a young woman with multiple sclerosis.

This clonotype was recorded at least ten times. V usage is TRBV12-3 or TRBV12-4 and J usage is TRBJ2-5; tentatively, D is TRBD1 or TRBD2 (5 bases each). The ends were cut back, 0 bases at V and 5 bases at J, with 7 bases in the middle. The CDR3 length is 13 residues. In nucleotides, the CDR3 is TGTGCCAGCAGTTTAGCGGGGGTGGAGACCCAGTACTTC. As protein: CASSLAGVETQYF.

This clonotype was counted at least ten times. The chain couples TRBV3-1 to TRBJ2-7; maybe TRBD1 (5 bases). Germline V gene data show CDR1 as LGHDT and CDR2 as YNNKEL (reference sequence). Deletions cut 0 bases from V and 3 bases from J, with 12 bases between. This CDR3 spans 15 amino acids. CDR3 nucleotides: TGTGCCAGCAGCCAAGATTTTGGGGCAGTCTACGAGCAGTACTTC. Amino acids: CASSQDFGAVYEQYF.

This clonotype was seen repeatedly, ten times or more. The V call is TRBV7-2, the J call TRBJ2-2, with D possibly being TRBD1 (5 bases). Germline lookup yields CDR1 SGHTA and CDR2 FQGNSA. The ends were cut back, 2 bases at V and 3 bases at J, with 10 bases in the middle. The CDR3 covers 15 residues. CDR3 nucleotides: TGTGCCAGCAGCTTAAGCAGGGTCGACACCGGGGAGCTGTTTTTT. Translation gives CASSLSRVDTGELFF.

This clonotype was detected many times. V and J are TRBV7-8 and TRBJ1-1; D gene ambiguous. Germline CDR1 is SGHVS and CDR2 is FQNEAQ. Trimming shortened V by 5 bases and J by 5 bases, and 9 bases separated the two germline ends. CDR3 length equals 12 residues. CDR3 bases: TGTGCCAGCAGCCAACAATTGACTGAAGCTTTCTTT. This gives the protein CASSQQLTEAFF.

This clonotype was seen repeatedly, ten times or more. DNA of the CDR3: TGTGCCAGCAGTTACGGCAGGGGAAGCGAGCAGTACTTC. It translates to CASSYGRGSEQYF. The chain employs TRBV6-5 and TRBJ2-7; weak D call: TRBD1 (6 bases). Germline V gene data show CDR1 as MNHEY and CDR2 as SVGAGI. This CDR3 region has 13 residues. V lost 2 bases and J 6 bases, leaving 11 bases between the germline ends.

This clonotype was seen many times. The V gene is TRBV20-1, the J gene TRBJ1-5; TRBD1 matches at 7 bases. CDR1 DFQATT and CDR2 SNEGSKA come from the germline V gene (reference sequence). This CDR3 is built from 16 residues. Trimming removed 5 bases from V and 4 bases from J; junction bases left unmatched: 14. CDR3 residues: CSAYQSLGQRNQPQHF. The CDR3 nucleotides read TGCAGTGCTTATCAGAGCCTGGGACAGCGAAATCAGCCCCAGCATTTT.

This clonotype was recorded at least ten times. In nucleotides, the CDR3 is TGCGCCAGCAGTGAGCCCCGAGCGGGGCCCGGGGAGACCCAGTACTTC. Translation gives CASSEPRAGPGETQYF. The V gene is TRBV10-2, the J gene TRBJ2-5; 7 nucleotides align to TRBD2. V trimming: 2 bases; J trimming: 5 bases; junction bases outside the gene matches: 11. The CDR3 loop spans 16 amino acids. The germline gives CDR1 WSHSY, CDR2 SAAADI.

This clonotype appeared many times. The chain recombines TRBV7-6 with TRBJ2-2, with TRBD1 as a possible D gene (6 bases). Germline CDR1 SGHVS, CDR2 FNYEAQ. V was trimmed by 2 bases and J by 7 bases, leaving 17 bases between them. The CDR3 loop spans 16 amino acids. The CDR3 spells CASSLLGPQGGGELFF. The CDR3 DNA reads TGTGCCAGCAGCTTACTGGGACCCCAAGGGGGCGGGGAGCTGTTTTTT. The variable domain in full, completed from reference TRBV7-6 and TRBJ2-2, reads GAGVSQSPRYKVTKRGQDVALRCDPISGHVSLYWYRQALGQGPEFLTYFNYEAQQDKSGLPNDRFSAERPEGSISTLTIQRTEQRDSAMYRCASSLLGPQGGGELFFGEGSRLTVL.

In this sample, this clonotype turned up a few times. V usage is TRBV7-7 and J usage is TRBJ2-1; TRBD2 aligns across 8 bases. The CDR3 is 15 residues long. Unmatched junction bases numbered 6, after V lost 3 bases and J lost 5 bases. Germline values: CDR1 SSHAT, CDR2 FNYEAQ (reference sequence). CDR3 coding DNA: TGTGCCAGCAGCTTGGGAGCGGGGGTGAACAATGAGCAGTTCTTC. Translating gives CASSLGAGVNNEQFF.

This clonotype was found many times. The chain joins TRBV12-3 or TRBV12-4 to TRBJ2-3; D might be TRBD2 (6 bases). There are 18 residues in the CDR3. Between the trimmed V and J ends, which lost 3 bases and 4 bases, there was a span of 23 bases. The CDR3 DNA is TGTGCCAGCAGTTTTCTCCCAGGGCGTCGGGAGTTGGCAGATACGCAGTATTTT. Residues: CASSFLPGRRELADTQYF.

This clonotype was counted at least ten times. This chain connects TRBV5-1 to TRBJ2-3, with D unclear. Germline values: CDR1 SGHRS, CDR2 YFSETQ. The CDR3 has 16 residues. V was cut by 2 bases and J by 0 bases, with 13 bases left in between. Written as DNA, the CDR3 is TGCGCCAGCAGCTTCCGGGCACCAGGTAGCACAGATACGCAGTATTTT. Amino acid sequence: CASSFRAPGSTDTQYF.

This clonotype was seen ten or more times. The rearrangement links TRBV20-1 to TRBJ2-3; TRBD2 matches 8 bases. J was trimmed by 2 bases and V by 3 bases; bases with no gene match: 16. The CDR3 is 18 amino acids. Per the germline V gene, CDR1 is DFQATT and CDR2 is SNEGSKA (reference sequence). The CDR3 nucleotides are TGCAGTGCTAGGCCGTTAGGCGGCGGGGGGCCCCTCACAGATACGCAGTATTTT. As protein: CSARPLGGGGPLTDTQYF.

This clonotype was observed many times. The rearrangement uses TRBV7-6 and TRBJ2-6; TRBD1 might be the D (7 bases). The CDR3 extends over 15 amino acids. In germline, CDR1 is SGHVS, CDR2 FNYEAQ. Between the trimmed V and J ends, which lost 2 bases and 9 bases, there was a span of 14 bases. The CDR3 region is CASSLSTGEDNVLTF. The CDR3 region has the DNA TGTGCCAGCAGCTTAAGTACAGGGGAGGACAACGTCCTGACTTTC.

There are many counts of this clonotype. This chain uses TRBV20-1 with TRBJ1-3; D perhaps matches TRBD1 (5 bases). The CDR3 is 15 residues long. The V end lost 1 base, the J end lost 4 bases, and 14 bases lay between the germline ends. Germline V gene sequence: CDR1 DFQATT, CDR2 SNEGSKA (reference sequence). The CDR3: CSARGEGPQGNTIYF. In DNA, the CDR3 is TGCAGTGCTAGAGGGGAGGGGCCGCAAGGAAACACCATATATTTT.

There are many counts of this clonotype. The chain uses TRBV12-3 or TRBV12-4 and TRBJ1-4; D is possibly TRBD1 (6 bases). The V gene lost 5 bases and the J gene lost 5 bases, with 12 bases spanning the gap. The CDR3 sequence is 14 residues long. The CDR3 region is CASSDQGRNEKLFF. DNA for the CDR3: TGTGCCAGCAGTGACCAGGGGCGAAATGAAAAACTGTTTTTT.

The chain couples TRBV29-1 to TRBJ2-1, with D unresolved. Germline CDR1 and CDR2: SQVTM and ANQGSEA. The CDR3 contains 11 residues. V lost 7 bases and J 10 bases, leaving 14 bases between the germline ends. The CDR3 region has the DNA TGCAGCGCCGGACCCGATCAGGAGCAGTTCTTC. It specifies CSAGPDQEQFF.

Ten or more counts support this clonotype. V is TRBV7-9 and J is TRBJ1-3; 7 bases line up with TRBD1. Germline lookup yields CDR1 SEHNR and CDR2 FQNEAQ (reference sequence). The CDR3 covers 14 residues. Germline trimming cut 4 bases from V and 4 bases from J; bases unmatched to any gene: 4. CDR3: CASSSKDRGNTIYF. The DNA of the CDR3 is TGTGCCAGCAGCTCGAAGGACAGGGGAAACACCATATATTTT.

Many counts were recorded for this clonotype. The chain joins TRBV10-3 to TRBJ1-2; 7 nucleotides match TRBD1. The germline CDR1 and CDR2 sequences are ENHRY and SYGVKD. V gave up 5 bases and J gave up 8 bases; unmatched junction bases: 8. The CDR3 runs 13 residues. CDR3 nucleotide sequence: TGTGCCATCAGTCCGACAGGGAGGGACGGCTACACCTTC. This translates into CAISPTGRDGYTF.

Many counts were recorded for this clonotype. V gene TRBV18 combines with J gene TRBJ1-5; D is perhaps TRBD1 (5 bases). CDR3 length: 15 residues. Germline V gives CDR1 KGHSH, CDR2 LQKENI. Deletions cut 3 bases from V and 2 bases from J, with 11 bases between. The CDR3 sequence is CASSPGGAGNQPQHF. The CDR3 DNA is TGTGCCAGCTCACCGGGAGGGGCCGGCAATCAGCCCCAGCATTTT.

This clonotype was detected many times. The V gene is TRBV4-3, the J gene TRBJ1-1; D call uncertain. V was trimmed by 0 bases and J by 1 base, leaving 9 bases between them. In germline, CDR1 is LGHNA, CDR2 YSLEER. The CDR3 contains 15 residues. In DNA form, the CDR3 reads TGCGCCAGCAGCCAAGAGGCGCTGGCGAACACTGAAGCTTTCTTT. It yields the protein CASSQEALANTEAFF.

Written as DNA, the CDR3 is TGTGCCAGCAGCTTAGCCCGGGGGGGATCCGGGGAGCTGTTTTTT. Amino acids: CASSLARGGSGELFF. The J gene is TRBJ2-2, the V gene TRBV7-2, with 8 bases matching TRBD2. Germline CDR1 reads SGHTA; CDR2 reads FQGNSA. The CDR3 consists of 15 residues. Trimming at V came to 0 bases and at J to 6 bases, leaving 3 bases not matched to a gene.

This clonotype was recorded many times. This chain uses TRBV20-1 with TRBJ2-7; D perhaps matches TRBD1 (5 bases). Germline V lookup: CDR1 DFQATT, CDR2 SNEGSKA (reference sequence). This CDR3 has 11 amino acids. Trimming stripped 6 bases from V and 3 bases from J, with 9 bases between. The CDR3 nucleotides read TGCAGTGCCTCCAGGGTCTACGAGCAGTACTTC. Translated: CSASRVYEQYF.

This clonotype was recorded at least ten times. The genes are TRBV7-2 and TRBJ2-6; unclear D gene. Germline V CDR1 and CDR2: SGHTA, FQGNSA. The CDR3 is made up of 14 amino acids. V shed 4 bases and J shed 0 bases, with 4 bases lying between them. The CDR3 reads CASSSRSGANVLTF. The CDR3 DNA is TGTGCCAGCAGCTCCCGCTCTGGGGCCAACGTCCTGACTTTC.

This clonotype was seen ten or more times. The chain links TRBV3-1 to TRBJ1-1; perhaps TRBD1 as D (6 bases). This CDR3 spans 14 amino acids. Germline values: CDR1 LGHDT, CDR2 YNNKEL (reference sequence). Trimming removed 0 bases at V and 4 bases at J, with 9 bases between. In DNA form, the CDR3 reads TGTGCCAGCAGCCAAGATGGAGGGGGCACTGAAGCTTTCTTT. Encoded protein: CASSQDGGGTEAFF.

This clonotype has more than one count but fewer than ten. The chain links TRBV5-1 to TRBJ1-1; D is unclear. The ends were cut back, 0 bases at V and 0 bases at J, with 9 bases in the middle. Germline V CDR1 and CDR2: SGHRS, YFSETQ. This CDR3 has 15 amino acids. CDR3 sequence reads: CASSLGQFMNTEAFF. The CDR3, as DNA: TGCGCCAGCAGCTTGGGGCAGTTCATGAACACTGAAGCTTTCTTT.

This clonotype was counted between two and nine times. A read error is possible here, since a much larger clone lies one base away. The CDR3 here is CDSRAGAHEQYF. In nucleotides, the CDR3 is TGCGACAGCAGGGCAGGGGCCCACGAGCAGTACTTC. This chain connects TRBV5-1 to TRBJ2-7; tentatively, D is TRBD1 (6 bases). The length of the CDR3 is 12 residues. Germline-derived CDR1 and CDR2 are SGHRS and YFSETQ. Combining the CDR3 with reference TRBV5-1 and TRBJ2-7 gives the whole variable domain KAGVTQTPRYLIKTRGQQVTLSCSPISGHRSVSWYQQTPGQGLQFLFEYFSETQRNKGNFPGRFSGRQFSNSRSEMNVSTLELGDSALYLCDSRAGAHEQYFGPGTRLTVT.

This clonotype was detected ten times or more. This chain connects TRBV6-5 to TRBJ2-1, with D perhaps matching TRBD2 (5 bases). CDR1 and CDR2 (germline): MNHEY, SVGAGI. Trimming cost V 4 bases and J 8 bases, with 21 bases left between them. The CDR3 sequence is 16 residues long. The CDR3 loop is CASSFSGSGILHEQFF. CDR3 sequence (DNA): TGTGCCAGCAGTTTCAGCGGCTCAGGAATTCTTCATGAGCAGTTCTTC.

This clonotype was counted ten times or more. The chain has TRBV10-3 and TRBJ1-4; no firm D call. V was pared by 2 bases and J by 0 bases, with 19 bases between. CDR3 size: 19 residues. CDR1 is ENHRY and CDR2 is SYGVKD in the germline V gene. In DNA, the CDR3 is TGTGCCATCAGTGAGGGGGTTCTCTCCCACGGGACAACTAATGAAAAACTGTTTTTT. Amino acids: CAISEGVLSHGTTNEKLFF.

Ten or more counts support this clonotype. J is TRBJ1-2 and V is TRBV20-1, with D perhaps matching TRBD1 (6 bases). CDR3 length: 18 amino acids. Trimming stripped 0 bases from V and 2 bases from J, with 22 bases between. The V gene's germline CDR1 is DFQATT and CDR2 SNEGSKA (reference sequence). The CDR3 region is CSARDLDSADRKNYGYTF. DNA of the CDR3: TGCAGTGCTAGAGATCTCGACTCGGCAGACAGGAAAAACTATGGCTACACCTTC.

This clonotype came up many times. V and J are TRBV7-2 and TRBJ2-6; 7 positions agree with TRBD1. CDR3 length: 16 residues. V lost 3 bases and J lost 4; bases outside the gene matches: 6. Germline CDR1 reads SGHTA; CDR2 reads FQGNSA. The CDR3 sequence is CASSLRGPLGANVLTF. The CDR3 coding sequence is TGTGCCAGCAGCTTGAGGGGGCCCCTGGGGGCCAACGTCCTGACTTTC.